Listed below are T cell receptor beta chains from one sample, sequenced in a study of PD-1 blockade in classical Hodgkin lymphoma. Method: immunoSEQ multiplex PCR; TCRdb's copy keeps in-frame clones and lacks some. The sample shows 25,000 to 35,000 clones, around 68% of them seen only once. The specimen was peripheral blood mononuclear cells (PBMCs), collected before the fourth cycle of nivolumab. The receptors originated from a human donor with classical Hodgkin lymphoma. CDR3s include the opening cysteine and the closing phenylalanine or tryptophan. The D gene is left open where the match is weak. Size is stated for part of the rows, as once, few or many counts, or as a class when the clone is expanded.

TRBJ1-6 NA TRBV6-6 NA TGTGCCAGCAGTTATTCCCTGGAGGAGAATTCACCCCTCCACTTT CASSYSLEENSPLHF
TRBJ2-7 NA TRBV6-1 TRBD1 TGTGCCAGCACACTCCGGACAGGAAACTACGAGCAGTACTTC CASTLRTGNYEQYF
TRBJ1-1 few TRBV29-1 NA TGCAGCGTTGAAGCATGGGAATACAAGGCTTTCTTT CSVEAWEYKAFF
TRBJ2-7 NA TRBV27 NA TGTGCCAGCGCCTGGACGCCGCTCTCCTACGAGCAGTACTTC CASAWTPLSYEQYF
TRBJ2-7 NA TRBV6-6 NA TGTGCCAGCAGCCTAACCGACACCTACGAGCAGTACTTC CASSLTDTYEQYF
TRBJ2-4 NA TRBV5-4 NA TGTGCCAGCAGCTCGGAATGGGTTGAAAACATTCAGTACTTC CASSSEWVENIQYF
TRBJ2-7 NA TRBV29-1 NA TGCAGCGTCCAAGCGAGCGTCCACGAGCAGTACTTC CSVQASVHEQYF
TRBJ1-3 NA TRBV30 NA TGTGCCTGGAGCGGGACATACTCTGGAAACACCATATATTTT CAWSGTYSGNTIYF
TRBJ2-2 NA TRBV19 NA TGTGCCAGTAGTTGGTTCACCGGGGAGCTGTTTTTT CASSWFTGELFF
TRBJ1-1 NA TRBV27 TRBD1 TGTGCCAGTAACAGGGGGAGAGGGAACACTGAAGCTTTCTTT CASNRGRGNTEAFF
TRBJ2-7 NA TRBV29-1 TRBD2 TGCAGCGTTGTTTCCGGACTAGCGGGGTACGAGCAGTACTTC CSVVSGLAGYEQYF
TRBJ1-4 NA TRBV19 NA TGTGCCAGTAGTCCCAGGCCGCTAGCTAATGAAAAACTGTTTTTT CASSPRPLANEKLFF
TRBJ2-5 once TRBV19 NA TGTGCCAGTAGCCCCGGACAGAGCCAAGAGACCCAGTACTTC CASSPGQSQETQYF
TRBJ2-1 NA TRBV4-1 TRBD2 TGCGCCAGCAGCCTCGGACTAGCGGGAGGGTTTGAGCAGTTCTTC CASSLGLAGGFEQFF
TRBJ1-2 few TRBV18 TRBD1 TGTGCCAGCTCACCACCTATCGGGACAGCTGGCTACACCTTC CASSPPIGTAGYTF
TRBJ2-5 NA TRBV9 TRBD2 TGTGCCAGCAGCGCTAGCGGGGGGGCTCAAGAGACCCAGTACTTC CASSASGGAQETQYF
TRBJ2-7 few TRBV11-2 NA TGTGCCAGCAGCTTAGATCCCTACGAGCAGTACTTC CASSLDPYEQYF
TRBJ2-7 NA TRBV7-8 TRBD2 TGTGCCAGCAGCTTAGCCCCTCGACTAGCGAAGGGCTACGAGCAGTACTTC CASSLAPRLAKGYEQYF
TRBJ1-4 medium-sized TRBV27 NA TGTGCCAGCCGGGGCGAAGGAGAAAAACTGTTTTTT CASRGEGEKLFF
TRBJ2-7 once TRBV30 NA TGTGCCTGGAGTGTAGGCTTATCCTACGAGCAGTACTTC CAWSVGLSYEQYF
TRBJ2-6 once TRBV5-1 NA TGCGCCAGCAGCTTTTGGGGCGACGGTGGAGATGGGGCCAACGTCCTGACTTTC CASSFWGDGGDGANVLTF
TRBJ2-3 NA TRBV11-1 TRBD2 TGTGCCAGCAGCCGGGGACTAGCGGGCACAGATACGCAGTATTTT CASSRGLAGTDTQYF
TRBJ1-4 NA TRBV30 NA TGTGCCTGGAGTGAAACCCGGGCCCCCCTGTTTTTT CAWSETRAPLFF
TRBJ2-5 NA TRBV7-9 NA TGTGCCAGCAGCGATTTAAGACAGGCAAGGGCCCAAGAGACCCAGTACTTC CASSDLRQARAQETQYF
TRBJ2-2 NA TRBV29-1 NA TGCAGCGTTCTTGGGGGAAGTGTTACCGGGGAGCTGTTTTTT CSVLGGSVTGELFF
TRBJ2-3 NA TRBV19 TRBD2 TGTGCCAGTAGTAAAAGAAGACTAGCGGGCACAGATACGCAGTATTTT CASSKRRLAGTDTQYF
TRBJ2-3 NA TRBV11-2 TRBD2 TGTGCCAGCAGCCGGACTAGCGGGAGTAGGACAGATACGCAGTATTTT CASSRTSGSRTDTQYF
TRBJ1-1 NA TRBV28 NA TGTGCCAGCAGTGAAGACATCCGCTTCGCTGAAGCTTTCTTT CASSEDIRFAEAFF
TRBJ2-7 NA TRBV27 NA TGTGCCAGCAGTTTATGGGCGAAGACCTACGAGCAGTACTTC CASSLWAKTYEQYF
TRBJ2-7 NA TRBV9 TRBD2 TGTGCCAGCAGCCCTAGCGGGACACCATACGAGCAGTACTTC CASSPSGTPYEQYF
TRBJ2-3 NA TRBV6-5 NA TGTGCCACGCTTCAGGGAGATACGCAGTATTTT CATLQGDTQYF
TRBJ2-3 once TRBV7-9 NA TGTGCCAGCAGCTCTGAAGGGGTGACGCAGTATTTT CASSSEGVTQYF
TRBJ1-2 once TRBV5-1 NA TGCGCCAGCAGCCCGACAGGCAACTATGGCTACACCTTC CASSPTGNYGYTF
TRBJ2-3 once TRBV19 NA TGTGCCAGTAGTATTCTGTGGCAGGGGAGCACAGATACGCAGTATTTT CASSILWQGSTDTQYF